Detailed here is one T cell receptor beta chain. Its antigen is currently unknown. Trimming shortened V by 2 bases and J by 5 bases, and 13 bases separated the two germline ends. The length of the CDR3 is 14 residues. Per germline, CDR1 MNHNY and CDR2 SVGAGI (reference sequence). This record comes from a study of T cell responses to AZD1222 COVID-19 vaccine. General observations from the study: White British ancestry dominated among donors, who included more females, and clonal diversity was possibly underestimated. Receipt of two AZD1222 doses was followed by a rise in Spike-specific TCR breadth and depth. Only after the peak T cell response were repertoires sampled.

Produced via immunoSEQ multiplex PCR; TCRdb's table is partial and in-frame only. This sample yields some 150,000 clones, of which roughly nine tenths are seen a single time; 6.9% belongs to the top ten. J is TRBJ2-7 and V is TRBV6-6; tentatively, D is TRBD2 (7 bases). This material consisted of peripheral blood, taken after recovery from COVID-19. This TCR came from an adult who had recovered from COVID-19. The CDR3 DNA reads TGTGCCAGCAGTTACCGGGGGGCTCCCGACGAGCAGTACTTC. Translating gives CASSYRGAPDEQYF.